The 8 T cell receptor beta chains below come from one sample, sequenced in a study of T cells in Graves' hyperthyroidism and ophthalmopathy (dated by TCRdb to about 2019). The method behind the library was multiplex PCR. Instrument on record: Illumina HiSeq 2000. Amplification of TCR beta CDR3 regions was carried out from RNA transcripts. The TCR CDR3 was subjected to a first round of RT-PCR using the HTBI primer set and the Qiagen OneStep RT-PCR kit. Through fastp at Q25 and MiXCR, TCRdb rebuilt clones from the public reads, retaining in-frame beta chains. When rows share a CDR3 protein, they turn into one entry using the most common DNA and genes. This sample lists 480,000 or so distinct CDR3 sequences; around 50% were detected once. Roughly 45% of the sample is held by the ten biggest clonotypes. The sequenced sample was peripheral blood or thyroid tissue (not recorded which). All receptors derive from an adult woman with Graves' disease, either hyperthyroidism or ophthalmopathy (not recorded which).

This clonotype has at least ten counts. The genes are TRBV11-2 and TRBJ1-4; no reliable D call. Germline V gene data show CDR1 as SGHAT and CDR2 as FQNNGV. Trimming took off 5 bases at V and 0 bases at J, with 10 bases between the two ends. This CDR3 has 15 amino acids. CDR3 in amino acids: CASSRNAPTNEKLFF. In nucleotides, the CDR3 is TGTGCCAGCAGCCGGAACGCCCCAACTAATGAAAAACTGTTTTTT.

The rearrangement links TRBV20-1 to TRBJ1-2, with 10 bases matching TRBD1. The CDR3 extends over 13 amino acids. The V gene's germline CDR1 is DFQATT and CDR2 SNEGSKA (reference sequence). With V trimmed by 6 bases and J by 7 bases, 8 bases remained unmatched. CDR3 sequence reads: CSARTGGGGGYTF. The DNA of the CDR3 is TGCAGTGCACGGACAGGGGGAGGGGGTGGCTACACCTTC.

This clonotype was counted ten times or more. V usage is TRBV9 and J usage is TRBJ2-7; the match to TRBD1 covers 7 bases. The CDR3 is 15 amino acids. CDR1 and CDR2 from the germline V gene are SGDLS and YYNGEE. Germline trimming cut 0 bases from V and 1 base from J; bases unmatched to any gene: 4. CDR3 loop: CASSVGQGESYEQYF. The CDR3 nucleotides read TGTGCCAGCAGCGTAGGACAGGGTGAATCCTACGAGCAGTACTTC.

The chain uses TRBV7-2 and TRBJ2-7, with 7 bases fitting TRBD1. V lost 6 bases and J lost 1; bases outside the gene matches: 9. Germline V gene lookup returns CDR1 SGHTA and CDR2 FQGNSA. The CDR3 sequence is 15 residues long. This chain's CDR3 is CASSYSGTESYEQYF. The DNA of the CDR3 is TGTGCCAGCAGTTACTCCGGGACAGAGTCCTACGAGCAGTACTTC.

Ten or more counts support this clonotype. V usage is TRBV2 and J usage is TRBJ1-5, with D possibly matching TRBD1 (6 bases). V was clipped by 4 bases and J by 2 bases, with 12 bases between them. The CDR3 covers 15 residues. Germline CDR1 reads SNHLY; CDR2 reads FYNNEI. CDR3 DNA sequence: TGTGCCAGCAGTGTTCGGGGGGCAGGCAATCAGCCCCAGCATTTT. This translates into CASSVRGAGNQPQHF.

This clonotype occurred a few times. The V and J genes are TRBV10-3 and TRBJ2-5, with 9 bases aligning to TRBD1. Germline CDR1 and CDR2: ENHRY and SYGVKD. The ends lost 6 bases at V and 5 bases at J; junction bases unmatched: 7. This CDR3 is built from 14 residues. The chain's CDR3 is CAIRRQGELETQYF. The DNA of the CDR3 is TGTGCCATCAGGCGACAGGGGGAACTCGAGACCCAGTACTTC.

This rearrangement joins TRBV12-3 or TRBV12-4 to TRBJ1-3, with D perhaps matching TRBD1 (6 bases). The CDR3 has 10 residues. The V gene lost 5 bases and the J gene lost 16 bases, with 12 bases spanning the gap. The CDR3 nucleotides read TGTGCCAGCAGTCGGACAGTTGGGTATTTT. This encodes CASSRTVGYF.

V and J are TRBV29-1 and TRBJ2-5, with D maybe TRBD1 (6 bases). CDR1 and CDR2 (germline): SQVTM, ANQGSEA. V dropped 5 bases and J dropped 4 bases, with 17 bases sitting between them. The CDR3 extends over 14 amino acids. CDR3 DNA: TGCAGCGTTTGGGGAGAGGGGGTGAGAGAGACCCAGTACTTC. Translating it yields CSVWGEGVRETQYF.